This T cell receptor (beta chain) was sequenced in a study of T cell repertoires in cytomegalovirus infection. The wider study: It was the public TCR beta signatures that indicated both CMV infection and matching HLA type.

Regarding this clonotype: Its antigen is not identified.

Notes on the study in general: The ex vivo response showed dominance by HLA-C-restricted CMV-specific TCR beta clonotypes. Based on cumulative public TCR beta family frequency, carriers of CMV plus the relevant HLA were identified.

MiXCR, applied by TCRdb to the reads, yields one record per CDR3 protein. Among about 920,000 distinct CDR3 sequences listed, approximately 31% were seen once. Germline V gene sequence: CDR1 MNHEY, CDR2 SMNVEV (reference sequence). Trimming removed 0 bases at V and 6 bases at J, with 12 bases between. This CDR3 has 15 amino acids. This clonotype was sampled from a human donor in good health (CMV status not recorded). Some clones in this sample may be carry-over from other donors' samples. This chain connects TRBV27 to TRBJ1-5; D gene unclear. The material sequenced was cultured CD8+ T cells from PBMCs, taken from culture after CMV antigen stimulation. The CDR3 coding sequence is TGTGCCAGCAGTTTATCGATTCAGGTGGGTCAGCCCCAGCATTTT. This sequence encodes CASSLSIQVGQPQHF.